One sample yielded the 7 T cell receptor beta chains listed below, sequenced in a study of shared T cell receptors in the human thymus. Sequencing used immunoSEQ multiplex PCR; TCRdb keeps in-frame clones, though not all of them. Of 640,000 or so clones listed, 87% are singletons. These records were also assigned to another study, of human thymus T cells.

Input material: thymocytes. The receptors derive from a boy less than two years old with a congenital heart defect.

This sequence joins TRBV2 and TRBJ2-1; 12 nucleotides align to TRBD2. The CDR3 consists of 15 residues. V lost 6 bases and J lost 8; bases outside the gene matches: 8. CDR1 is SNHLY and CDR2 is FYNNEI in the germline V gene. CDR3 in amino acids: CASRPLAGGQDEQFF. The CDR3 nucleotides read TGTGCCAGCAGACCGCTAGCGGGAGGGCAGGATGAGCAGTTCTTC.

The V gene is TRBV18, the J gene TRBJ2-7; 9 nucleotides agree with TRBD1. From germline, CDR1 is KGHSH and CDR2 LQKENI. V was pared by 6 bases and J by 3 bases, with 6 bases of the junction left unmatched. The CDR3 sequence is 14 residues long. The CDR3 loop reads CASSLRDRDYEQYF. The CDR3 DNA is TGTGCCAGCTCTCTCCGGGACAGGGACTACGAGCAGTACTTC.

The chain is built from TRBV9 and TRBJ1-6, with D tentatively TRBD1 (6 bases). Looked up from germline, CDR1 is SGDLS and CDR2 is YYNGEE. The V gene lost 1 base and the J gene lost 7 bases, with 9 bases spanning the gap. The CDR3 contains 14 residues. The CDR3 sequence: CASSVNRENSPLHF. Here the CDR3 DNA reads TGTGCCAGCAGCGTAAACAGGGAAAATTCACCCCTCCACTTT.

The chain couples TRBV5-1 to TRBJ2-1, with 10 nucleotides matching TRBD2. The CDR3 spans 16 residues. Unmatched junction bases numbered 2, after V lost 0 bases and J lost 2 bases. Germline loops: CDR1 SGHRS, CDR2 YFSETQ. The CDR3: CASSLVLAGAYNEQFF. The DNA of the CDR3 is TGCGCCAGCAGCTTGGTTCTAGCGGGGGCCTACAATGAGCAGTTCTTC.

The gene calls are TRBV4-1 and TRBJ2-7; 9 nucleotides agree with TRBD2. The CDR3 consists of 20 residues. The germline CDR1 and CDR2 sequences are MGHRA and YSYEKL. V trimming: 5 bases; J trimming: 2 bases; junction bases outside the gene matches: 22. The CDR3 nucleotides are TGCGCCAGCAGCAAGATTTACCAAGAAGGGCTAGCGGGGAAGACCTACGAGCAGTACTTC. Its protein is CASSKIYQEGLAGKTYEQYF.

The chain combines TRBV19 with TRBJ2-4; tentatively, D is TRBD1 (6 bases). Trimming took 9 bases from V and 1 from J, leaving 16 bases between them. Germline V gives CDR1 LNHDA, CDR2 SQIVND (reference sequence). CDR3 length equals 15 residues. CDR3 amino acids: CASLRGPGAKNIQYF. DNA of the CDR3: TGTGCCAGCCTCAGGGGCCCGGGGGCCAAAAACATTCAGTACTTC. The whole variable domain, filled in from reference TRBV19 and TRBJ2-4, reads DGGITQSPKYLFRKEGQNVTLSCEQNLNHDAMYWYRQDPGQGLRLIYYSQIVNDFQKGDIAEGYSVSREKKESFPLTVTSAQKNPTAFYLCASLRGPGAKNIQYFGAGTRLSVL.

V is TRBV6-5 and J is TRBJ1-5, with D possibly matching TRBD1 (5 bases). The length of the CDR3 is 12 residues. From germline, CDR1 is MNHEY and CDR2 SVGAGI. Trimming left V 2 bases short and J 8 bases short, with 7 bases between. CDR3: CASSYQGEPQHF. The CDR3 DNA is TGTGCCAGCAGTTACCAGGGCGAGCCCCAGCATTTT.